A single sample is the source of the 13 T cell receptor beta chains below, sequenced in a study of blood T cells in healthy people across ages. Then a second PCR, running about 6 to 11 cycles, was carried out with a sample-barcoded 5' primer and a J-beta primer mix. TCRdb fed the 5' RACE reads into MiXCR, producing one record per CDR3 protein. The sample shows some 1.4 million distinct CDR3 sequences, roughly 45% of them seen only once. The sample comprised blood. These receptors originate from a woman under 30 in good health.

The chain carries TRBV5-6 and TRBJ2-1, with unresolved D. Germline V CDR1 and CDR2: SGHDT, YYEEEE. The CDR3 consists of 13 residues. With 4 bases removed from V and 4 bases from J, the gap between germline ends came to 9 bases. Here the CDR3 DNA reads TGTGCCAGCAGCCCCTCTATTTACAATGAGCAGTTCTTC. It encodes CASSPSIYNEQFF.

This clonotype occurred a few times. This chain uses TRBV20-1 with TRBJ1-2, with 9 nucleotides matching TRBD1. Germline trimming cut 7 bases from V and 6 bases from J; bases unmatched to any gene: 6. Germline CDR1 reads DFQATT; CDR2 reads SNEGSKA (reference sequence). The CDR3 contains 12 residues. CDR3 DNA sequence: TGCAGTGACGGCGGGACAGGGAATGGCTACACCTTC. This codes for CSDGGTGNGYTF.

This clonotype was found a few times. The rearrangement links TRBV20-1 to TRBJ2-1; TRBD2 agrees at 11 bases. The CDR3 totals 17 residues. With 2 bases clipped from V and 2 bases from J, the junction kept 8 bases outside the gene matches. The V gene's germline CDR1 is DFQATT and CDR2 SNEGSKA (reference sequence). The CDR3 DNA reads TGCAGTGCTAGAATTTTAGGACTAGCGGGCCCCTACAATGAGCAGTTCTTC. As protein: CSARILGLAGPYNEQFF.

This clonotype was observed a few times. J is TRBJ1-2 and V is TRBV5-1, with D uncertain. Trimming stripped 2 bases from V and 8 bases from J, with 10 bases between. CDR3 length: 12 amino acids. The germline V gene has CDR1 SGHRS and CDR2 YFSETQ. The CDR3 sequence: CASSFGGWGYTF. The CDR3 region has the DNA TGCGCCAGCAGCTTCGGAGGGTGGGGCTACACCTTC.

J is TRBJ2-1 and V is TRBV29-1, with D tentatively TRBD2 (5 bases). From germline, CDR1 is SQVTM and CDR2 ANQGSEA. This CDR3 region has 14 residues. V was clipped by 5 bases and J by 3 bases, with 14 bases between them. In nucleotides, the CDR3 is TGCAGCGTTCCTCGGGAACCTCTCTACAATGAGCAGTTCTTC. Protein sequence: CSVPREPLYNEQFF.

About this clonotype: A junction end diverges from the germline sequence, so it may reflect a read error. The chain uses TRBV7-7 and TRBJ2-6, with 7 bases matching TRBD1. The V gene's germline CDR1 is SSHAT and CDR2 FNYEAQ (reference sequence). The CDR3 length is 15 residues. CDR3 sequence (DNA): TGTGCCAGCAGCATAGGGACAGCCCTTGCCAACGCCCTGACTTTC. Protein product: CASSIGTALANALTF.

In DNA, the CDR3 is TGTGCCAGCAGTTTAGGGACAGGGGATGTGCAGTTCTTC. It yields the protein CASSLGTGDVQFF. The V and J genes are TRBV12-3 or TRBV12-4 and TRBJ2-1; TRBD1 aligns across 9 bases. V was pared by 1 base and J by 12 bases, with 4 bases of the junction left unmatched. There are 13 residues in the CDR3.

The table lists this clonotype with a few counts. J is TRBJ2-1 and V is TRBV7-9; the D is unclear. Germline CDR1 is SEHNR and CDR2 is FQNEAQ (reference sequence). The CDR3 is made up of 11 amino acids. V was shortened by 5 bases and J by 8 bases, with 7 bases between the two germline ends. CDR3 sequence (DNA): TGTGCCAGCAGCCCCGTATATGAGCAGTTCTTC. Translated, it gives CASSPVYEQFF.

The rearrangement links TRBV6-1 to TRBJ2-2; TRBD2 aligns across 7 bases. CDR1 and CDR2 (germline): MNHNS, SASEGT. V lost 5 bases to trimming and J lost 3 bases; unmatched junction nucleotides: 15. The CDR3 runs to 18 residues. In DNA form, the CDR3 reads TGTGCCAGCAGTCCAACTCTAGCGGCGGTTTCTGACACCGGGGAGCTGTTTTTT. It translates to CASSPTLAAVSDTGELFF.

This clonotype was counted only a few times. V gene TRBV20-1 combines with J gene TRBJ2-7; 14 bases line up with TRBD2. With 1 base clipped from V and 5 bases from J, the junction kept 1 base outside the gene matches. The CDR3 has 14 amino acids. Per germline, CDR1 DFQATT and CDR2 SNEGSKA (reference sequence). The CDR3 here is CSARGTSGGNEQYF. The DNA for the CDR3 is TGCAGTGCTAGAGGGACTAGCGGGGGGAACGAGCAGTACTTC.

This clonotype showed up many times. The CDR3 sequence is CASSLAGGLNEQFF. The CDR3, as DNA: TGTGCCAGCAGCTTAGCGGGAGGGCTCAATGAGCAGTTCTTC. V is TRBV11-2 and J is TRBJ2-1, with TRBD2 identical over 8 bases. The V and J ends lost 1 base and 6 bases, in that order; junction bases with no gene match: 2. The CDR3 is made up of 14 amino acids. CDR1 SGHAT and CDR2 FQNNGV come from the germline V gene.

This clonotype was observed a few times. This chain uses TRBV29-1 with TRBJ1-3; unclear D gene. Germline CDR1 is SQVTM and CDR2 is ANQGSEA. Trimming removed 6 bases from V and 2 bases from J, with 11 bases in between. This CDR3 has 13 amino acids. The CDR3 nucleotides read TGCAGCGTGGGTGGGGAAACTGGAAACACCATATATTTT. Its protein is CSVGGETGNTIYF.

This clonotype appeared a few times. This chain connects TRBV4-1 to TRBJ2-1, with TRBD2 as a possible D gene (7 bases). This CDR3 is 13 amino acids long. CDR1 is MGHRA and CDR2 is YSYEKL in the germline V gene. Trimming removed 6 bases from V and 9 bases from J, with 15 bases in between. The CDR3: CASRELGGVEQFF. CDR3 coding DNA: TGCGCCAGCAGGGAACTAGGGGGGGTTGAGCAGTTCTTC.